A single sample is the source of the 27 T cell receptor beta chains below, sequenced in a study of cytomegalovirus exposure and HLA in healthy donors. Vbeta (60) and Jbeta (13) primers were used in the PCR. The table came from immunoSEQ multiplex PCR; TCRdb's copy has only in-frame clones and leaves some out. The sample contains approximately 110,000 clones, roughly 80% of which appear only once. Sample: PBMCs. Source of these receptors: a man in his forties or fifties in good health and CMV-seronegative.

The DNA of the CDR3 is TGTGCCAGCAGCGTCCGAGGGGGCAGCCAAGAGACCCAGTACTTC. Its protein product is CASSVRGGSQETQYF. The rearrangement joins TRBV9 to TRBJ2-5; 7 bases line up with TRBD1. After removal of 2 bases from V and 1 base from J, the junction contained 5 bases not matched to a gene. This CDR3 has 15 amino acids. Looked up from germline, CDR1 is SGDLS and CDR2 is YYNGEE.

This chain joins TRBV7-2 and TRBJ1-2, with TRBD1 matching over 9 bases. Germline values: CDR1 SGHTA, CDR2 FQGNSA. Unmatched junction bases numbered 11, after V lost 1 base and J lost 5 bases. The length of the CDR3 is 17 residues. CDR3 nucleotides: TGTGCCAGCAGCTTAGGCGCCGCGGGACAGGGAGGATATGGCTACACCTTC. Protein product: CASSLGAAGQGGYGYTF.

Written as DNA, the CDR3 is TGTGCCATCAGTGAGTCGGTGGCAGCCTACGAGCAGTACTTC. It specifies CAISESVAAYEQYF. The rearrangement links TRBV10-3 to TRBJ2-7; D ambiguous. The CDR3 totals 14 residues. V was trimmed by 0 bases and J by 2 bases, leaving 8 bases between them. Germline lookup yields CDR1 ENHRY and CDR2 SYGVKD.

V and J are TRBV29-1 and TRBJ1-2, with D unresolved. Trimming cost V 0 bases and J 4 bases, with 6 bases left between them. The V gene's germline CDR1 is SQVTM and CDR2 ANQGSEA. The CDR3 extends over 12 amino acids. CDR3 in amino acids: CSVEDRFYGYTF. In nucleotides, the CDR3 is TGCAGCGTTGAAGATCGGTTCTATGGCTACACCTTC.

V and J are TRBV5-4 and TRBJ2-1; TRBD1 matches 9 bases. Germline values: CDR1 SGHNT, CDR2 YYREEE (reference sequence). The CDR3 runs 17 residues. V dropped 0 bases and J dropped 6; count of bases not matched to a gene: 10. CDR3 DNA sequence: TGTGCCAGCAGCTTGGGGCGACAGGGGGTAGGGTCCAATGAGCAGTTCTTC. It encodes CASSLGRQGVGSNEQFF. Supplemented by reference TRBV5-4 and TRBJ2-1, the full variable domain reads ETGVTQSPTHLIKTRGQQVTLRCSSQSGHNTVSWYQQALGQGPQFIFQYYREEENGRGNFPPRFSGLQFPNYSSELNVNALELDDSALYLCASSLGRQGVGSNEQFFGPGTRLTVL.

V gene TRBV7-2 combines with J gene TRBJ2-5; D is unresolved. Trimming cost V 2 bases and J 5 bases, with 6 bases left between them. The CDR3 loop spans 12 amino acids. CDR1 is SGHTA and CDR2 is FQGNSA in the germline V gene. CDR3 loop: CASSLPSETQYF. As DNA, the CDR3 is TGTGCCAGCAGCTTACCCTCGGAGACCCAGTACTTC.

V is TRBV28 and J is TRBJ2-7; D is unclear. The CDR3 runs to 16 residues. The V end was cut by 3 bases, the J end by 0 bases, with 15 bases between. The germline V gene has CDR1 MDHEN and CDR2 SYDVKM. As DNA, the CDR3 is TGTGCCAGCAGTTTCCGGTCGGGTAGAAGCTCCTACGAGCAGTACTTC. It yields the protein CASSFRSGRSSYEQYF. Looking up the rest from reference TRBV28 and TRBJ2-7 gives the full variable domain: DVKVTQSSRYLVKRTGEKVFLECVQDMDHENMFWYRQDPGLGLRLIYFSYDVKMKEKGDIPEGYSVSREKKERFSLILESASTNQTSMYLCASSFRSGRSSYEQYFGPGTRLTVT.

This chain links TRBV6-5 with TRBJ1-2; 9 nucleotides match TRBD1. The CDR3 runs to 14 residues. Germline CDR1 reads MNHEY; CDR2 reads SVGAGI. V lost 2 bases to trimming and J lost 7 bases; unmatched junction nucleotides: 5. CDR3 coding DNA: TGTGCCAGCAGTTACCTACAGGGGGCGGGTGGCTACACCTTC. Encoded protein: CASSYLQGAGGYTF.

This rearrangement joins TRBV7-6 to TRBJ1-2, with D possibly being TRBD1 (5 bases). CDR1 SGHVS and CDR2 FNYEAQ come from the germline V gene. The CDR3 consists of 12 residues. Trimming left V 5 bases short and J 7 bases short, with 11 bases between. CDR3 sequence reads: CASSTLGAGYTF. DNA for the CDR3: TGTGCCAGCAGCACCTTAGGGGCTGGCTACACCTTC. Filled out from reference TRBV7-6 and TRBJ1-2, the complete variable domain reads GAGVSQSPRYKVTKRGQDVALRCDPISGHVSLYWYRQALGQGPEFLTYFNYEAQQDKSGLPNDRFSAERPEGSISTLTIQRTEQRDSAMYRCASSTLGAGYTFGSGTRLTVV.

This sequence joins TRBV11-3 and TRBJ2-1; TRBD2 matches 11 bases. Trimming cost V 5 bases and J 8 bases; bases outside gene matches: 8. CDR3 size: 15 residues. CDR1 SGHNT and CDR2 YENEEA come from the germline V gene. The CDR3 is CASSLTSGSYDEQFF. The CDR3 DNA sequence: TGTGCCAGCAGCCTAACTAGCGGGAGTTACGATGAGCAGTTCTTC.

The chain uses TRBV25-1 and TRBJ2-1; no clear D. The V end was cut by 3 bases, the J end by 8 bases, with 11 bases between. The CDR3 is 13 amino acids. Germline V gene sequence: CDR1 MGHDK, CDR2 SYGVNS. The CDR3 is CASSEGPEDEQFF. In nucleotides, the CDR3 is TGTGCCAGCAGTGAGGGTCCAGAGGATGAGCAGTTCTTC.

The CDR3 DNA reads as TGCGCCAGCAGCCCTGGAACTATGGTAGTCGGGGAGCTGTTTTTT. Translation gives CASSPGTMVVGELFF. The chain has TRBV4-3 and TRBJ2-2, with D unresolved. There are 15 residues in the CDR3. CDR1 LGHNA and CDR2 YSLEER come from the germline V gene. Trimming pared 4 bases from V and 7 bases from J, leaving 16 bases between.

This clone has only one observation. The chain couples TRBV25-1 to TRBJ1-4; the D gene is possibly TRBD1 (5 bases). This CDR3 is 12 amino acids long. CDR1 and CDR2 (germline): MGHDK, SYGVNS. Deletions cut 9 bases from V and 11 bases from J, with 16 bases between. CDR3 amino acids: CASETESTKLFF. The DNA of the CDR3 is TGTGCCAGTGAGACAGAATCGACGAAACTGTTTTTT.

The rearrangement joins TRBV5-1 to TRBJ2-7; 10 nucleotides align to TRBD2. Germline lookup yields CDR1 SGHRS and CDR2 YFSETQ. V shed 3 bases and J 2 bases; nucleotides not matched to a gene: 2. The CDR3 length is 14 residues. Written as DNA, the CDR3 is TGCGCCAGCAGCTCGAGCGGGAGGGCCTACGAGCAGTACTTC. Its protein is CASSSSGRAYEQYF.

The genes are TRBV19 and TRBJ2-7, with 12 nucleotides matching TRBD2. From germline, CDR1 is LNHDA and CDR2 SQIVND (reference sequence). There are 15 residues in the CDR3. V lost 7 bases to trimming and J lost 5 bases; unmatched junction nucleotides: 9. CDR3 nucleotide sequence: TGTGCCAGTACCGACGCTAGCGGGAGGGCAAACGAGCAGTACTTC. Its protein product is CASTDASGRANEQYF.

This clone appeared a single time. The chain is built from TRBV28 and TRBJ1-5, with unresolved D. Trimming pared 6 bases from V and 7 bases from J, leaving 10 bases between. This CDR3 has 12 residues. The V gene's germline CDR1 is MDHEN and CDR2 SYDVKM. The CDR3 loop reads CASRESLQPQHF. CDR3 DNA sequence: TGTGCCAGCAGGGAGAGCCTACAGCCCCAGCATTTT. Full variable domain (missing parts from reference TRBV28 and TRBJ1-5): DVKVTQSSRYLVKRTGEKVFLECVQDMDHENMFWYRQDPGLGLRLIYFSYDVKMKEKGDIPEGYSVSREKKERFSLILESASTNQTSMYLCASRESLQPQHFGDGTRLSIL.

This chain connects TRBV5-6 to TRBJ2-5, with 8 nucleotides matching TRBD1. Trimming at V came to 2 bases and at J to 1 base, leaving 10 bases not matched to a gene. Germline values: CDR1 SGHDT, CDR2 YYEEEE. The CDR3 runs 17 residues. The CDR3 region is CASSFRLGQAPQETQYF. CDR3 nucleotides: TGTGCCAGCAGCTTTCGGCTGGGACAGGCCCCCCAAGAGACCCAGTACTTC.

The V call is TRBV29-1, the J call TRBJ2-5; 9 bases are a match to TRBD2. The J call is uncertain, as TRBJ2-7 better fits the DNA end. The CDR3 is 13 residues long. Germline V lookup: CDR1 SQVTM, CDR2 ANQGSEA. CDR3 coding DNA: TGCAGCGTTGGTGTTAGCGGGGGCTACGAGCAGTACTTC. Its translation is CSVGVSGGYEQYF.

V is TRBV5-6 and J is TRBJ2-7; no firm D call. Germline lookup yields CDR1 SGHDT and CDR2 YYEEEE. This CDR3 spans 13 amino acids. Trimming cost V 2 bases and J 3 bases, with 9 bases left between them. The CDR3 DNA follows: TGTGCCAGCAGCTTTCGTGCAGGCTACGAGCAGTACTTC. This gives the protein CASSFRAGYEQYF.

V usage is TRBV2 and J usage is TRBJ2-5; TRBD2 aligns across 10 bases. This CDR3 has 14 residues. The germline CDR1 and CDR2 sequences are SNHLY and FYNNEI. J was trimmed by 2 bases and V by 6 bases; bases with no gene match: 3. CDR3 DNA sequence: TGTGCCAGCAGCTATAGCGGGGGGCAAGAGACCCAGTACTTC. Translation: CASSYSGGQETQYF.

The V call is TRBV4-3, the J call TRBJ2-5, with 12 bases identical to TRBD2. CDR1 LGHNA and CDR2 YSLEER come from the germline V gene. V was pared by 4 bases and J by 4 bases, with 7 bases of the junction left unmatched. The CDR3 is 16 residues long. CDR3 DNA sequence: TGCGCCAGCAGCCCGCGACTAGCGGGGGAGGGAGAGACCCAGTACTTC. It specifies CASSPRLAGEGETQYF.

The chain is built from TRBV10-3 and TRBJ1-5; D remains ambiguous. CDR1 and CDR2 (germline): ENHRY, SYGVKD. This CDR3 region has 12 residues. V lost 2 bases, J lost 4 bases, and 3 bases lay in between. The CDR3 loop reads CAISEVNQPQHF. The CDR3 nucleotides are TGTGCCATCAGTGAGGTAAATCAGCCCCAGCATTTT.

The chain couples TRBV29-1 to TRBJ2-7; 8 nucleotides agree with TRBD2. The CDR3 has 13 amino acids. J gave up 4 bases and V 2 bases, and 4 bases lay outside the gene matches. In germline, CDR1 is SQVTM, CDR2 ANQGSEA. Here the CDR3 reads CSVEPSGGYEQYF. The CDR3 coding sequence is TGCAGCGTTGAACCCAGCGGGGGATACGAGCAGTACTTC.

This sequence joins TRBV6-5 and TRBJ1-1; D perhaps matches TRBD1 (5 bases). This CDR3 region has 15 residues. V was shortened by 5 bases and J by 4 bases, with 17 bases between the two germline ends. The germline V gene has CDR1 MNHEY and CDR2 SVGAGI. CDR3: CASSPNRQRFTEAFF. CDR3 DNA: TGTGCCAGCAGTCCCAACCGACAGCGTTTCACTGAAGCTTTCTTT.

This sequence joins TRBV5-1 and TRBJ1-3; 7 bases align to TRBD1. Germline lookup yields CDR1 SGHRS and CDR2 YFSETQ. This CDR3 region has 15 residues. V lost 0 bases and J lost 3; bases outside the gene matches: 3. The CDR3 region is CASSLEGARGNTIYF. The CDR3 DNA reads as TGCGCCAGCAGCTTGGAGGGGGCGCGTGGAAACACCATATATTTT.

This chain uses TRBV5-6 with TRBJ2-2; TRBD2 aligns across 11 bases. CDR3 size: 16 residues. Looked up from germline, CDR1 is SGHDT and CDR2 is YYEEEE. Unmatched junction bases numbered 10, after V lost 4 bases and J lost 8 bases. CDR3 nucleotide sequence: TGTGCCAGCAGCATAACTAGCGGGGGAAAGACGGGGGAGCTGTTTTTT. Translated: CASSITSGGKTGELFF.

The rearrangement links TRBV5-1 to TRBJ2-3; 14 bases match TRBD2. This CDR3 spans 16 amino acids. Looked up from germline, CDR1 is SGHRS and CDR2 is YFSETQ. V lost 4 bases and J lost 4; bases outside the gene matches: 5. The chain's CDR3 is CASSPGLAGGSDTQYF. The DNA of the CDR3 is TGCGCCAGCAGCCCCGGACTAGCGGGGGGTTCAGATACGCAGTATTTT.